This TCR beta chain was identified in a study of human CD8 memory T cell subsets. The phenotype assigned to stem-like memory CD8+ T cells (TSTEM) was CCR7+ PD-1- TIGIT-. A negative magnetic separation step was used to enrich total CD8+ T cells. General study findings and limits: Stem-like memory T cells and precursor exhausted T cells had repertoires that overlapped very little.

On this clonotype itself: Its antigen is not known.

UMI-labeled 5' RACE yielded the TCR beta libraries. TCRdb reprocessed the 5' RACE reads and reports one entry per CDR3 protein, with no DNA. This sample carries more than 9,000 distinct CDR3 sequences, with roughly a fifth going to the ten biggest clones. Looked up from germline, CDR1 is LGHNA and CDR2 is YSLEER. The CDR3 extends over 16 amino acids. This TCR was sampled from a human donor in good health. The J gene is TRBJ2-7, the V gene TRBV4-3; without DNA, the TCRdb call of TRBD2 cannot be checked. Sequencing used CD8+ stem-like memory T cells (TSCM and TCM) sorted from PBMCs. Subset reported: stem-like memory CD8 T cells (TSTEM), CCR7+ PD-1- TIGIT-. The CDR3 spells CASSQDRSGPTYEQYF.